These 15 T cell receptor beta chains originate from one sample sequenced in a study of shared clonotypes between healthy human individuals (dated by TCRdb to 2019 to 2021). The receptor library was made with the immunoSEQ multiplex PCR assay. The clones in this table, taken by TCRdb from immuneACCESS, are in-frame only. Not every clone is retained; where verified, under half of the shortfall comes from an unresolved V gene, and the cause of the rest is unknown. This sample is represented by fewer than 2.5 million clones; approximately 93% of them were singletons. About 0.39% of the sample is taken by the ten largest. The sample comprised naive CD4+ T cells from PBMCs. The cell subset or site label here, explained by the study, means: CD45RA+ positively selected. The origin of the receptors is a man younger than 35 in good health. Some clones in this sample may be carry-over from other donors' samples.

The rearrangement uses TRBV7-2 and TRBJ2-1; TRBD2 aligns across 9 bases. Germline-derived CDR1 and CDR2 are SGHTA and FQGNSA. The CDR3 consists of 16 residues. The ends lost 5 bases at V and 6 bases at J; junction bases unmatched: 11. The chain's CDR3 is CASSRPGAGGSNEQFF. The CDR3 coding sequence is TGTGCCAGCAGCCGTCCGGGTGCGGGAGGGTCCAATGAGCAGTTCTTC.

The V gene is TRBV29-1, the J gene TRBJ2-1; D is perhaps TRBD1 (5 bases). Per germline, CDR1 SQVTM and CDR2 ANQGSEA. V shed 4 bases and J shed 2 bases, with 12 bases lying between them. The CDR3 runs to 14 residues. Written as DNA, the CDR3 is TGCAGCGTTGCGTCGGCAGGGACCTACAATGAGCAGTTCTTC. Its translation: CSVASAGTYNEQFF.

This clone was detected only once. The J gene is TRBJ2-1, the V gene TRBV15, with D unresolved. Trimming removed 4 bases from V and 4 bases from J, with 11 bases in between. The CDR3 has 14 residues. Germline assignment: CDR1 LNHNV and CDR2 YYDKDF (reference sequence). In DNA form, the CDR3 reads TGTGCCACCAGCATTTCCCTTAATTACAATGAGCAGTTCTTC. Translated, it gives CATSISLNYNEQFF.

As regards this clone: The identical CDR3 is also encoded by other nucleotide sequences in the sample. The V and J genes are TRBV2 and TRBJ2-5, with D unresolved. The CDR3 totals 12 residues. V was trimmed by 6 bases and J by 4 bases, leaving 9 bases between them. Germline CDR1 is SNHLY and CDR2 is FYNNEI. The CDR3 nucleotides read TGTGCCAGCAGAACTGAGGTAGAGACCCAGTACTTC. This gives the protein CASRTEVETQYF.

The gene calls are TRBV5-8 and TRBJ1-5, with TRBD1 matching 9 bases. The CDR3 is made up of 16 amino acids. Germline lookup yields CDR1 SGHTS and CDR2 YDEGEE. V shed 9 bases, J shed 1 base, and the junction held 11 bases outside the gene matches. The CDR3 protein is CATGWGQGGSNQPQHF. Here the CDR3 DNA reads TGTGCCACAGGATGGGGACAGGGAGGAAGCAATCAGCCCCAGCATTTT.

CDR3 nucleotide sequence: TGTGCCAGCGGGGACTATACCCCCTACGAGCAGTACTTC. Amino acids: CASGDYTPYEQYF. The V call is TRBV7-3, the J call TRBJ2-7; 7 bases map to TRBD2. CDR3 length: 13 amino acids. Losses at the gene ends were 8 bases for V and 2 bases for J; bases not matched to a gene: 6. In germline, CDR1 is SGHTA, CDR2 FQGTGA.

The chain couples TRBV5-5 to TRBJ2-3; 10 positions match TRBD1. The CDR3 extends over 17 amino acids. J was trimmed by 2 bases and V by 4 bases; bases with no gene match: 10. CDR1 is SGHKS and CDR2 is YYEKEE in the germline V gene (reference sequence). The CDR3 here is CASSLGTGDANTDTQYF. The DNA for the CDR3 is TGTGCCAGCAGCCTCGGGACAGGGGACGCTAACACAGATACGCAGTATTTT. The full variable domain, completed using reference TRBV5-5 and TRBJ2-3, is DAGVTQSPTHLIKTRGQQVTLRCSPISGHKSVSWYQQVLGQGPQFIFQYYEKEERGRGNFPDRFSARQFPNYSSELNVNALLLGDSALYLCASSLGTGDANTDTQYFGPGTRLTVL.

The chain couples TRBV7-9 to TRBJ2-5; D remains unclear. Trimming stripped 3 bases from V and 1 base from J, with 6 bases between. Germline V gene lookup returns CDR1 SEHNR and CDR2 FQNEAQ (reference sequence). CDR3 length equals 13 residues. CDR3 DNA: TGTGCCAGCAGCTTTCACCTCCAAGAGACCCAGTACTTC. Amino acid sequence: CASSFHLQETQYF.

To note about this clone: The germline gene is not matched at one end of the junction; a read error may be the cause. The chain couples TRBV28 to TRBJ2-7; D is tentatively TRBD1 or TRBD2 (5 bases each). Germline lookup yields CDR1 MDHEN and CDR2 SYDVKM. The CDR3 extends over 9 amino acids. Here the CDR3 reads CATPGTGHF. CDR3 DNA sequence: TGTGCCACCCCGGGCACGGGGCACTTC.

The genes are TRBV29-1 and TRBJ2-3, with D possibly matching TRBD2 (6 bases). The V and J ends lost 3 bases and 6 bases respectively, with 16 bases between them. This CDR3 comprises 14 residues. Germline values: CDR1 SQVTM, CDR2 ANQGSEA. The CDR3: CSVDWGVHMDTQYF. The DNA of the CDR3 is TGCAGCGTTGATTGGGGGGTTCATATGGATACGCAGTATTTT.

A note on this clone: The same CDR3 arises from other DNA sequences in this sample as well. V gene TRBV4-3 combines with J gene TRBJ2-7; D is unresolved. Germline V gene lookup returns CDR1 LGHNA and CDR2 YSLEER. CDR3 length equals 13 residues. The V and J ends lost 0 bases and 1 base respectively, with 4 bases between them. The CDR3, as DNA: TGCGCCAGCAGCCAAGAGGTTTCCTACGAGCAGTACTTC. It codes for CASSQEVSYEQYF.

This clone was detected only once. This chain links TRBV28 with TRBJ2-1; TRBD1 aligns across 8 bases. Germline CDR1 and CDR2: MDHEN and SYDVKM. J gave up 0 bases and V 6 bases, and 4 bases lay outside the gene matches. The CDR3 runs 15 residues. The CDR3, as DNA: TGTGCCAGCAGCCGGACAGGGTCCTCCTACAATGAGCAGTTCTTC. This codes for CASSRTGSSYNEQFF.

The CDR3: CATSRGSFAYNEQFF. Written as DNA, the CDR3 is TGTGCCACCAGCAGAGGGTCGTTCGCCTACAATGAGCAGTTCTTC. This chain uses TRBV15 with TRBJ2-1; D is ambiguous. Trimming left V 1 base short and J 2 bases short, with 9 bases between. The CDR3 is made up of 15 amino acids. Germline assignment: CDR1 LNHNV and CDR2 YYDKDF (reference sequence).

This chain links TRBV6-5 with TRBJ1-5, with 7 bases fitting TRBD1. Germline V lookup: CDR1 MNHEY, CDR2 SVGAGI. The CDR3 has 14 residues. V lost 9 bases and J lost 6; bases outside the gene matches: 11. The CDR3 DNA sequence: TGTGCCAGTACCACAAACAGGGGATCTCAGCCCCAGCATTTT. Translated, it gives CASTTNRGSQPQHF.

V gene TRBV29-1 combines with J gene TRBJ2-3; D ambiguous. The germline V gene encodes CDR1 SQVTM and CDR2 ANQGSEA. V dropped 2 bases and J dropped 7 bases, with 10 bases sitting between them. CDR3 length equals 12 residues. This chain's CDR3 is CSVEPQGYTQYF. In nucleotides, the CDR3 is TGCAGCGTTGAACCCCAAGGGTATACGCAGTATTTT.